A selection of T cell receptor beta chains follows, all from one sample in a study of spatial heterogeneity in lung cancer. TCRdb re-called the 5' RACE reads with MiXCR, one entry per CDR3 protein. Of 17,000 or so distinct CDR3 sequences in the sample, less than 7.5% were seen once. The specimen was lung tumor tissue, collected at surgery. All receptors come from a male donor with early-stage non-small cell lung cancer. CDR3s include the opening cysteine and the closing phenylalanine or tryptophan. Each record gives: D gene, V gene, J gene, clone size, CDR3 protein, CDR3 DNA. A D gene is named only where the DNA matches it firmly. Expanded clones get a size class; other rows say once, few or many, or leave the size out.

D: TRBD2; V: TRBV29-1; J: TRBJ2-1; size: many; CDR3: CSVATVVRDYRFYNEQFF; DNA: TGCAGCGTTGCTACGGTAGTTAGGGACTACCGATTCTACAATGAGCAGTTCTTC
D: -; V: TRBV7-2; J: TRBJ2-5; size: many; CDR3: CASSLTYQETQYF; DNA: TGTGCCAGCAGCTTAACGTACCAAGAGACCCAGTACTTC
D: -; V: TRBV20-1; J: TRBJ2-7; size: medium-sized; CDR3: CSARDVTYEQYF; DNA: TGCAGTGCTAGGGACGTTACCTACGAGCAGTACTTC
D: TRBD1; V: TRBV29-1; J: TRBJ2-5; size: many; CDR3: CSVRQGTVQETQYF; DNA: TGCAGCGTACGACAGGGGACGGTTCAAGAGACCCAGTACTTC
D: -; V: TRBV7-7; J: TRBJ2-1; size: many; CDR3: CASSLNPSSSYNEQFF; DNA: TGTGCTAGCAGCTTAAACCCGAGTTCCTCCTACAATGAGCAGTTCTTC
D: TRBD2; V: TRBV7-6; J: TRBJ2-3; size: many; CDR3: CASSLGSASGIWTDTQYF; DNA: TGTGCCAGCAGCTTAGGCAGCGCTAGCGGGATTTGGACAGATACGCAGTATTTT
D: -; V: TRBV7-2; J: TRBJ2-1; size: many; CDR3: CASSLGTIYNEQFF; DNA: TGTGCCAGCAGCTTAGGGACTATCTACAATGAGCAGTTCTTC
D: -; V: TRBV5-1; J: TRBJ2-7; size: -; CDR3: CASSPGRSSSDYEQYF; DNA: TGCGCCAGCAGCCCAGGTAGGAGCAGTAGCGACTACGAGCAGTACTTC
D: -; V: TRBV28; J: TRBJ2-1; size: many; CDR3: CASSLMAQSYNEQFF; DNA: TGTGCCAGCAGTTTAATGGCGCAGAGTTACAATGAGCAGTTCTTC
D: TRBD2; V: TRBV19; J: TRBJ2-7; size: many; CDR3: CASSNPLSTSGNSYEQYF; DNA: TGTGCCAGTAGTAACCCCTTATCCACTAGCGGGAACTCCTACGAGCAGTACTTC
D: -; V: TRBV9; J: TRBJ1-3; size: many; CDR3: CASSEGHGAHSGNTIYF; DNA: TGTGCCAGCAGCGAGGGCCACGGGGCTCACTCTGGAAACACCATATATTTT
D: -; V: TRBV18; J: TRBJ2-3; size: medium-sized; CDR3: CASSPRAAQGRSTDTQYF; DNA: TGTGCCAGCTCACCTAGGGCCGCTCAGGGAAGGAGCACAGATACGCAGTATTTT
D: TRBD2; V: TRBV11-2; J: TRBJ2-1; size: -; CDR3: CASSTERLAVYQFF; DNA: TGTGCCAGCAGCACCGAGAGACTAGCGGTCTATCAGTTCTTC
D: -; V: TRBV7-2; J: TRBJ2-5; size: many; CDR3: CASSPPGLEETQYF; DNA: TGTGCCAGCAGCCCCCCAGGGCTTGAAGAGACCCAGTACTTC
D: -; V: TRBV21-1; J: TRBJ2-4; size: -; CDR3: CASSKGGPRESDIQYF; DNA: TGTGCCAGCAGCAAGGGGGGCCCCAGGGAATCGGACATTCAGTACTTC
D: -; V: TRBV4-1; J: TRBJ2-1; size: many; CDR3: CASSQDGGTRRYNEQFF; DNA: TGCGCCAGCAGCCAAGATGGGGGTACAAGAAGGTACAATGAGCAGTTCTTC
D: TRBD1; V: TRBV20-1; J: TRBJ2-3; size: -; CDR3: CSARVLTGRVTQYF; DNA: TGCAGTGCTAGGGTATTGACAGGGAGAGTTACGCAGTATTTT
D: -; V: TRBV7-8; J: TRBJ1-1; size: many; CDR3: CASSLTTGGSTEAFF; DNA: TGTGCCAGCAGCTTAACCACAGGTGGAAGCACTGAAGCTTTCTTT
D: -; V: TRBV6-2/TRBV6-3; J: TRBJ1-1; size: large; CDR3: CASSPMNTEAFF; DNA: TGTGCCAGCAGCCCGATGAACACTGAAGCTTTCTTT
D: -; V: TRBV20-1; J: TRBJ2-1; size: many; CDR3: CSASRQINEQFF; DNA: TGCAGTGCTTCCCGACAGATCAATGAGCAGTTCTTC
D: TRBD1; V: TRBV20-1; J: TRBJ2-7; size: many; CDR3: CSADGTGDPYEQYF; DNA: TGCAGTGCCGACGGGACAGGGGATCCCTACGAGCAGTACTTC
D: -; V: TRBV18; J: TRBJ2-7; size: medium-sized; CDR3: CASSPSTGQGTYEQYF; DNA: TGTGCCAGCTCACCTTCGACAGGCCAAGGGACCTACGAGCAGTACTTC
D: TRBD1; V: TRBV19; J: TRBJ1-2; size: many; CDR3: CATTGAYYGYTF; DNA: TGTGCCACCACAGGGGCCTACTATGGCTACACCTTC